Given below is one T cell receptor beta chain in context. This record belongs to a study of T cells in Graves' hyperthyroidism and ophthalmopathy. The CDR3 is made up of 19 amino acids. Germline V lookup: CDR1 SGDLS, CDR2 YYNGEE. After removal of 0 bases from V and 4 bases from J, the junction contained 14 bases not matched to a gene. What was amplified from RNA transcripts were TCR beta CDR3 regions. The HTBI primer set was used in a first-round RT-PCR of the TCR CDR3. TCRdb independently ran MiXCR on the multiplex PCR reads; one entry per CDR3 protein. Of 40,000 or so distinct CDR3 sequences detected, 40% to 55% appear once; the ten largest clones hold about 6%.

Material for sequencing was blood. The clonotype originates from a woman aged 45-60 years with Graves' hyperthyroidism that later progressed to Graves' ophthalmopathy. The rearrangement joins TRBV9 to TRBJ2-2; 8 nucleotides line up with TRBD2. The DNA of the CDR3 is TGTGCCAGCAGCGTAGAAGGCTGGGTAGCGGGATGGAGCACCGGGGAGCTGTTTTTT. This codes for CASSVEGWVAGWSTGELFF. Full variable domain (outside the CDR3, taken from reference TRBV9 and TRBJ2-2): DSGVTQTPKHLITATGQRVTLRCSPRSGDLSVYWYQQSLDQGLQFLIQYYNGEERAKGNILERFSAQQFPDLHSELNLSSLELGDSALYFCASSVEGWVAGWSTGELFFGEGSRLTVL.